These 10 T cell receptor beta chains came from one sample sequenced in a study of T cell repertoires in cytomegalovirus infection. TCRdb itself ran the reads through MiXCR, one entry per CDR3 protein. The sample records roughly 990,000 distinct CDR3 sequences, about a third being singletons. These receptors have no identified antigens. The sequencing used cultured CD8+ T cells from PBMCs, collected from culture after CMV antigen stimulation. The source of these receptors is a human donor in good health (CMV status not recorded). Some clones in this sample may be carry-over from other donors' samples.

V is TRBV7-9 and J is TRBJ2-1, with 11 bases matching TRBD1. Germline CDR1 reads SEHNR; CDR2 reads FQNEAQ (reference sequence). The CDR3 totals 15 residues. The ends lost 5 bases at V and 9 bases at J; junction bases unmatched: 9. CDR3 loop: CASSTGQGARGEQFF. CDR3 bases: TGTGCCAGCAGCACCGGACAGGGGGCGCGGGGTGAGCAGTTCTTC. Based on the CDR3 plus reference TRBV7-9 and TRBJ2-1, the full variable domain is DTGVSQNPRHKITKRGQNVTFRCDPISEHNRLYWYRQTLGQGPEFLTYFQNEAQLEKSRLLSDRFSAERPKGSFSTLEIQRTEQGDSAMYLCASSTGQGARGEQFFGPGTRLTVL.

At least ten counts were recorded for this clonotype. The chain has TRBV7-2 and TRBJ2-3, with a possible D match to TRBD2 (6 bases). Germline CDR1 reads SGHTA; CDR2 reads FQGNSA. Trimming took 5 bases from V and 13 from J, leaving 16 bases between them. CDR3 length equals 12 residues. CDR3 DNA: TGTGCCAGCAGCCCCGGGACTCCAAGCGAGTATTTT. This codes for CASSPGTPSEYF.

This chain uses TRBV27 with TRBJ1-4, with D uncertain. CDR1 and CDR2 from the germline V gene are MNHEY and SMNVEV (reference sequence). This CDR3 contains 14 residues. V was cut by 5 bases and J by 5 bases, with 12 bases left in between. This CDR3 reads CASSLHPPNEKLFF. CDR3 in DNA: TGTGCCAGCAGTCTCCACCCACCGAATGAAAAACTGTTTTTT.

The CDR3 nucleotides are TGTGCCAGCAGCCCTTACGGAGACAACAATGAGCAGTTCTTC. Translated, it gives CASSPYGDNNEQFF. This chain links TRBV11-3 with TRBJ2-1; D gene unclear. The CDR3 length is 14 residues. The V gene lost 5 bases and the J gene lost 5 bases, with 13 bases spanning the gap. Germline lookup yields CDR1 SGHNT and CDR2 YENEEA.

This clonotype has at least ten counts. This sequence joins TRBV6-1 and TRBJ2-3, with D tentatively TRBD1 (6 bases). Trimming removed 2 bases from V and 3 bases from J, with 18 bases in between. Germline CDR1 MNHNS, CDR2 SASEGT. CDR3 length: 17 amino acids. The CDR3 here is CASSEPRRGTGTDTQYF. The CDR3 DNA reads TGTGCCAGCAGTGAACCACGAAGAGGAACAGGGACAGATACGCAGTATTTT.

The CDR3 is CSADYPGTDTQYF. In DNA form, the CDR3 reads TGCAGCGCTGACTATCCGGGCACAGATACGCAGTATTTT. This chain links TRBV29-1 with TRBJ2-3; D might be TRBD2 (5 bases). Per germline, CDR1 SQVTM and CDR2 ANQGSEA. The CDR3 has 13 residues. Trimming removed 7 bases from V and 1 base from J, with 12 bases in between.

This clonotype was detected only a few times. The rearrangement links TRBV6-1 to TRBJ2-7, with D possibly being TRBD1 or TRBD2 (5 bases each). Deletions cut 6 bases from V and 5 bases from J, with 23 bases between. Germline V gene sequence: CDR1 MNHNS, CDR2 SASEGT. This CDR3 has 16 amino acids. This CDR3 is CASSRNPAGTFNEQYF. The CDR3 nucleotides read TGTGCCAGCAGCCGGAATCCCGCTGGGACCTTCAACGAGCAGTACTTC.

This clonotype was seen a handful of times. DNA for the CDR3: TGTGCCAGCAGCTCAAATCAGAACAATGAGCAGTTCTTC. Its translation: CASSSNQNNEQFF. The chain joins TRBV7-9 to TRBJ2-1, with unresolved D. The germline V gene encodes CDR1 SEHNR and CDR2 FQNEAQ (reference sequence). This CDR3 is built from 13 residues. V lost 4 bases, J lost 5 bases, and 9 bases lay in between. Supplemented by reference TRBV7-9 and TRBJ2-1, the full variable domain reads DTGVSQNPRHKITKRGQNVTFRCDPISEHNRLYWYRQTLGQGPEFLTYFQNEAQLEKSRLLSDRFSAERPKGSFSTLEIQRTEQGDSAMYLCASSSNQNNEQFFGPGTRLTVL.

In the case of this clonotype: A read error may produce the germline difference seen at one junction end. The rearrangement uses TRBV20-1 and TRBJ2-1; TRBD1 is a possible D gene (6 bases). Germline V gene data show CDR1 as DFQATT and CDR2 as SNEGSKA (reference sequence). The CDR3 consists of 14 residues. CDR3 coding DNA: TGCAGTGCCAGAGGGGGTAGCTCCTACAATGAGCAGTTCTTC. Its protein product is CSARGGSSYNEQFF.

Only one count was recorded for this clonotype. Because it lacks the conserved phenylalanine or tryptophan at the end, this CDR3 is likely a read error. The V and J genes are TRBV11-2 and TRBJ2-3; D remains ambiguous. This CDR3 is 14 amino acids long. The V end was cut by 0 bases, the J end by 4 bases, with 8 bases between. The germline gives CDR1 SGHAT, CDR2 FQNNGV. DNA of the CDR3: TGTGCCAGCAGCTTAGATTGGGCGGCAGATACGCAGTATTCT. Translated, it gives CASSLDWAADTQYS.